One T cell receptor (beta chain) is described in this entry. These data originate in a study of blood T cell repertoires in COVID-19. Study in general: Donors in the United States, Italy and Spain gave samples during acute or convalescent COVID-19. PBMCs, B-cell-depleted T cells, or T cells were the source of the cDNA or gDNA that made up the material.

Study processing details: Reference gene primer amplification in the assay estimated nucleated cell counts. Clones were sequenced by immunoSEQ multiplex PCR, and TCRdb holds only the in-frame ones, with some missing. V and J calls and clone size are given by that table; D and trimming were obtained from the DNA. The sample records 150,000 to 200,000 clones, more than 75% being singletons. Trimming cost V 1 base and J 6 bases; bases outside gene matches: 10. Germline-derived CDR1 and CDR2 are SGHNT and YYREEE (reference sequence). This CDR3 has 17 amino acids. This sequence was found in a man aged 40-50 years with active or convalescent COVID-19. The sequencing input was peripheral blood. V usage is TRBV5-4 and J usage is TRBJ2-2; 9 bases match TRBD2. As DNA, the CDR3 is TGTGCCAGCAGCTTGTTTTCTGGCGGGGGGGGTCCCGGGGAGCTGTTTTTT. It codes for CASSLFSGGGGPGELFF. Full variable domain (outside the CDR3, taken from reference TRBV5-4 and TRBJ2-2): ETGVTQSPTHLIKTRGQQVTLRCSSQSGHNTVSWYQQALGQGPQFIFQYYREEENGRGNFPPRFSGLQFPNYSSELNVNALELDDSALYLCASSLFSGGGGPGELFFGEGSRLTVL.